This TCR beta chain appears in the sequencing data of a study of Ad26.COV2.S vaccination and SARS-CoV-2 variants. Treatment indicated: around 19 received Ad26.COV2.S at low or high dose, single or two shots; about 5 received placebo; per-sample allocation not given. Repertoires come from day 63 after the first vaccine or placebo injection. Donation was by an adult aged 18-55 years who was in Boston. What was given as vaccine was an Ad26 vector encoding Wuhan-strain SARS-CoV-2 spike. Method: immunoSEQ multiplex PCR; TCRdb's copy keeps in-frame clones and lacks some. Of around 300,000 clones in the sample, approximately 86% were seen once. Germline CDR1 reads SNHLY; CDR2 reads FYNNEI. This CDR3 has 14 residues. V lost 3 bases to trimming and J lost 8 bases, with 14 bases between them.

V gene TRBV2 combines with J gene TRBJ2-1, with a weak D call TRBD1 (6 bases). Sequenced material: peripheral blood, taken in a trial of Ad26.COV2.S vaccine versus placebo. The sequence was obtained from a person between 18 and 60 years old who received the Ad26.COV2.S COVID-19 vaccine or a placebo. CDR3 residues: CASSDDRLGDEQFF. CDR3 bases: TGTGCCAGCAGTGATGACAGGCTAGGTGATGAGCAGTTCTTC.